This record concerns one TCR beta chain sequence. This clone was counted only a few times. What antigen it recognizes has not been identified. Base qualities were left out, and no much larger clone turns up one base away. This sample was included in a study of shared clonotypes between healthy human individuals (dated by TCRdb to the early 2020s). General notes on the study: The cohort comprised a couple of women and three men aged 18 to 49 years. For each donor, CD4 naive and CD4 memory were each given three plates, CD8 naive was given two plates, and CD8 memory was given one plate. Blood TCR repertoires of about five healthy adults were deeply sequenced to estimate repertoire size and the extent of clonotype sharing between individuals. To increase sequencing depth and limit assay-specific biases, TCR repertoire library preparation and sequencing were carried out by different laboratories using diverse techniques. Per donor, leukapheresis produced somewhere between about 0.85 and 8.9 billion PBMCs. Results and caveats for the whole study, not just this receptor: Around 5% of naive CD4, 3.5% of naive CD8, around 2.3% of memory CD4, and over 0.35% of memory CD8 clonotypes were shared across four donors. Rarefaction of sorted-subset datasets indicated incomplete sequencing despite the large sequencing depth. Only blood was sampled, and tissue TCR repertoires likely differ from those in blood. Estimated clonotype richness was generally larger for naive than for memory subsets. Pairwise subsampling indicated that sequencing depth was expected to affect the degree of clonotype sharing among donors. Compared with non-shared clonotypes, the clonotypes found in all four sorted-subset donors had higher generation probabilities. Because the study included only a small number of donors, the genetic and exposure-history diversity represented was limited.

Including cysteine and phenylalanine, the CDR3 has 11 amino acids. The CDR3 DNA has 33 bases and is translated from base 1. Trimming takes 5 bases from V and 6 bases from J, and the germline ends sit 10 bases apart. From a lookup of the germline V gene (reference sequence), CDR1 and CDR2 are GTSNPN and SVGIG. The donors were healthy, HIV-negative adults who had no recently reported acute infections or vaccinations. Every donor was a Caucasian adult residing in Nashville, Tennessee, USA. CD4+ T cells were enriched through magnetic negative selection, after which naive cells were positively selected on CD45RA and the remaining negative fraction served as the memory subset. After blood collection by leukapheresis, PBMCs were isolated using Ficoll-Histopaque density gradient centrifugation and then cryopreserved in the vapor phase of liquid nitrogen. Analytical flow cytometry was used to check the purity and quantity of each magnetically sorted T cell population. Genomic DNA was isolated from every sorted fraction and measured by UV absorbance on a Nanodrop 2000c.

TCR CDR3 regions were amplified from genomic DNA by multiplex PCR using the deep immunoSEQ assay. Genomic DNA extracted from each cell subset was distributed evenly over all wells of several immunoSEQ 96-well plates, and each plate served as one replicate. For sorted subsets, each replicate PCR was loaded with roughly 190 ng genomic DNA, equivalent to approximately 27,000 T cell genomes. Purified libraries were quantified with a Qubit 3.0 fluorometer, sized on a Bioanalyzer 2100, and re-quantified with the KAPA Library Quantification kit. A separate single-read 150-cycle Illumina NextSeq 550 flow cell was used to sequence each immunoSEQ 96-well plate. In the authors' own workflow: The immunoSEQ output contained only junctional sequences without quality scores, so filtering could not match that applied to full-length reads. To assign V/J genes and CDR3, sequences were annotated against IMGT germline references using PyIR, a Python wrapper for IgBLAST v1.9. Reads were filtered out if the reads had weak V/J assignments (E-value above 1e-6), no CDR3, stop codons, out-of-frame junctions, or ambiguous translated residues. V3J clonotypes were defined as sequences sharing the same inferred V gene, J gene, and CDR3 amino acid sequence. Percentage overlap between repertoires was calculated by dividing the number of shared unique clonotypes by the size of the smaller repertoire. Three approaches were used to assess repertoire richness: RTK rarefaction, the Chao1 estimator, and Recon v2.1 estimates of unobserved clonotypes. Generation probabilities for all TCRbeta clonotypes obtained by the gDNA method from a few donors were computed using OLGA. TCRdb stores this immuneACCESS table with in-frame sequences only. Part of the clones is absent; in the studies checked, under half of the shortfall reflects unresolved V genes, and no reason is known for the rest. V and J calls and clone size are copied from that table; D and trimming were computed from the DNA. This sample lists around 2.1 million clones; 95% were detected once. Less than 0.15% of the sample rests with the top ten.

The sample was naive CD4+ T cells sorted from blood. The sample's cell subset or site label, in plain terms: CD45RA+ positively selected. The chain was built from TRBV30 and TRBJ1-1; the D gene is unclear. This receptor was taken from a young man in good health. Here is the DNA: TGTGCCTGGGCCTTCTGGGCTGAAGCTTTCTTT. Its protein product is CAWAFWAEAFF. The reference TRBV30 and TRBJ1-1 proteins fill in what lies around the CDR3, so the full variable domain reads SQTIHQWPATLVQPVGSPLSLECTVEGTSNPNLYWYRQAAGRGLQLLFYSVGIGQISSEVPQNLSASRPQDRQFILSSKKLLLSDSGFYLCAWAFWAEAFFGQGTRLTVV.